This TCR beta chain was obtained from a study of T cell responses to AZD1222 COVID-19 vaccine. Profiled with immunoSEQ multiplex PCR; TCRdb holds only in-frame clones, not every one. The sample holds some 150,000 clones, roughly nine tenths seen once. The input for sequencing was peripheral blood, taken after recovery from COVID-19. The TCR was taken from an adult who had recovered from COVID-19.

The CDR3 sequence is CASSSTESYEQYF. DNA of the CDR3: TGTGCCAGCAGTTCGACGGAATCCTACGAGCAGTACTTC. The chain is built from TRBV12-3 or TRBV12-4 and TRBJ2-7; D not certain. Trimming left V 4 bases short and J 1 base short, with 8 bases between. This CDR3 has 13 amino acids.